The next 15 T cell receptor beta chains were all read from a single sample in a study of metastatic and nonmetastatic thyroid tumors (TCRdb year 2020). Before undergoing thyroid surgery, none of the patients had been given any kind of treatment. Receptor amplification or capture employed PCR. Sequencing was carried out with an Illumina HiSeq 4000. Using fastp at Q25 and MiXCR, TCRdb reprocessed the public reads and kept productive beta chains. The sample table lists 15,000 or so clones, approximately 20% of them with a count of one. The leading ten clones occupy around 12% of the sample. Sequenced material: tumor tissue. The origin of the receptors is a female donor with papillary thyroid cancer or a benign thyroid nodule (not recorded which). Some clones in this sample may be carry-over from other donors' samples.

This clone was counted ten times or more. J is TRBJ2-3 and V is TRBV20-1; D call uncertain. The CDR3 has 15 amino acids. CDR1 DFQATT and CDR2 SNEGSKA come from the germline V gene (reference sequence). Trimming took 5 bases from V and 1 from J, leaving 16 bases between them. As DNA, the CDR3 is TGCAGTGCTGGCCGTAGGGTGATCGGCACAGATACGCAGTATTTT. It yields the protein CSAGRRVIGTDTQYF.

At least ten counts were recorded for this clone. The genes are TRBV29-1 and TRBJ2-7; the D gene is possibly TRBD1 (6 bases). With 6 bases removed from V and 0 bases from J, the gap between germline ends came to 12 bases. Per germline, CDR1 SQVTM and CDR2 ANQGSEA. The CDR3 covers 13 residues. The DNA for the CDR3 is TGCAGCGTCGCCGGACAGAGCTCCTACGAGCAGTACTTC. Translating gives CSVAGQSSYEQYF.

This clone was counted ten times or more. This chain connects TRBV27 to TRBJ1-4; tentatively, D is TRBD1 (5 bases). The CDR3 is 15 residues long. Germline CDR1 is MNHEY and CDR2 is SMNVEV (reference sequence). The ends were cut back, 5 bases at V and 7 bases at J, with 17 bases in the middle. The CDR3 DNA sequence: TGTGCCAGCAGTCAATCGACAGTCTTGGGTGAAAAACTGTTTTTT. Amino acids: CASSQSTVLGEKLFF.

This clone was seen more than once but under ten times. The V gene is TRBV28, the J gene TRBJ1-1, with D possibly TRBD1 on 5 matching bases. CDR1 and CDR2 (germline): MDHEN, SYDVKM. The length of the CDR3 is 13 residues. Trimming took off 4 bases at V and 4 bases at J, with 10 bases between the two ends. The CDR3 is CASSSWGSTEAFF. The CDR3, as DNA: TGTGCCAGCAGTTCCTGGGGGTCCACTGAAGCTTTCTTT.

This clone was observed a few times. The chain links TRBV10-1 to TRBJ1-4, with a tentative D call TRBD1 (5 bases). Per the germline V gene, CDR1 is WNHNN and CDR2 is SYGVQD (reference sequence). The CDR3 length is 16 residues. Trimming removed 6 bases from V and 8 bases from J, with 22 bases in between. This chain's CDR3 is CASSPRQGPPWEKLFF. The CDR3 bases are TGCGCCAGCAGCCCGCGTCAGGGACCCCCCTGGGAAAAACTGTTTTTT.

Details on this clone: This could be a read error, since a much larger clone is one nucleotide away. The sample contains more than one DNA sequence encoding this CDR3. The rearrangement links TRBV20-1 to TRBJ1-1; D is unresolved. Trimming stripped 6 bases from V and 4 bases from J, with 12 bases between. The CDR3 is 12 residues long. Per germline, CDR1 DFQATT and CDR2 SNEGSKA (reference sequence). Written as DNA, the CDR3 is TGCAGTGCCTGGCGGACTACCACTGAAGCTTTCTTT. Its protein is CSAWRTTTEAFF.

The rearrangement links TRBV6-5 to TRBJ2-3; D remains ambiguous. This CDR3 comprises 14 residues. V shed 2 bases and J shed 4 bases, with 10 bases lying between them. Germline V gives CDR1 MNHEY, CDR2 SVGAGI. CDR3 loop: CASSYLTWADTQYF. The CDR3 DNA is TGTGCCAGCAGTTACCTCACGTGGGCAGATACGCAGTATTTT.

In its sample, this clone was seen many times. This may be a read error: a much more frequent sequence differs by one nucleotide. Other DNA sequences from this sample encode an identical CDR3 as well. V is TRBV18 and J is TRBJ2-2, with 9 bases identical to TRBD1. With 0 bases clipped from V and 6 bases from J, the junction kept 8 bases outside the gene matches. CDR3 length equals 17 residues. Per germline, CDR1 KGHSH and CDR2 LQKENI. Written as DNA, the CDR3 is TGTGCCAGCTCACCACCCCTGACAGGGGGTTTCTCCGGGGAGCTGTTTTTT. It codes for CASSPPLTGGFSGELFF. Together with reference TRBV18 and TRBJ2-2, the CDR3 gives the full variable domain: NAGVMQNPRHLVRRRGQEARLRCSPMKGHSHVYWYRQLPEEGLKFMVYLQKENIIDESGMPKERFSAEFPKEGPSILRIQQVVRGDSAAYFCASSPPLTGGFSGELFFGEGSRLTVL.

Ten or more counts support this clone. The CDR3 DNA sequence: TGCAGTGCTAGACCCGCGGACCAAGACTACGAGCAGTACTTC. It yields the protein CSARPADQDYEQYF. V gene TRBV20-1 combines with J gene TRBJ2-7; D is unclear. The CDR3 runs to 14 residues. V was shortened by 2 bases and J by 3 bases, with 14 bases between the two germline ends. Germline V lookup: CDR1 DFQATT, CDR2 SNEGSKA (reference sequence).

This clone showed up many times. This rearrangement joins TRBV28 to TRBJ1-4; D not certain. This CDR3 spans 13 amino acids. V was pared by 6 bases and J by 10 bases, with 15 bases between. In germline, CDR1 is MDHEN, CDR2 SYDVKM. CDR3 nucleotide sequence: TGTGCCAGCAGAATCAACACTGGCGGAAAACTGTTTTTT. This codes for CASRINTGGKLFF.

The table lists this clone with many counts. This sequence joins TRBV27 and TRBJ2-1; 8 nucleotides align to TRBD2. Germline CDR1 is MNHEY and CDR2 is SMNVEV (reference sequence). The CDR3 has 13 residues. Trimming took 6 bases from V and 3 from J; bases not matched to a gene: 1. CDR3 in DNA: TGTGCCAGCAGAGGGACTAGCTACAATGAGCAGTTCTTC. Protein product: CASRGTSYNEQFF.

This clone was observed a handful of times. The V call is TRBV5-5, the J call TRBJ2-7; 7 bases are shared with TRBD1. Trimming removed 4 bases from V and 4 bases from J; junction bases left unmatched: 5. This CDR3 region has 13 residues. Germline V gives CDR1 SGHKS, CDR2 YYEKEE (reference sequence). The CDR3 is CASSQGQKYEQYF. CDR3 sequence (DNA): TGTGCCAGCAGCCAGGGACAGAAATACGAGCAGTACTTC.

The chain combines TRBV3-1 with TRBJ2-7; 10 bases are shared with TRBD1. Germline CDR1 is LGHDT and CDR2 is YNNKEL (reference sequence). The CDR3 length is 14 residues. V dropped 6 bases and J dropped 5; count of bases not matched to a gene: 7. CDR3 coding DNA: TGTGCCAGCAGTCCCGGGACAGGGGCCAACGAGCAGTACTTC. Residues: CASSPGTGANEQYF.

The rearrangement joins TRBV5-6 to TRBJ1-2; unclear D gene. Trimming stripped 1 base from V and 4 bases from J, with 20 bases between. The germline V gene encodes CDR1 SGHDT and CDR2 YYEEEE. The CDR3 covers 17 residues. CDR3 in amino acids: CASSLPGRNFGRYGYTF. Written as DNA, the CDR3 is TGTGCCAGCAGCTTGCCGGGCCGAAATTTTGGGCGCTATGGCTACACCTTC.

This clone is deemed medium-sized. The chain employs TRBV2 and TRBJ2-1, with 9 bases that match TRBD2. The CDR3 has 12 residues. The V and J ends lost 11 bases and 9 bases, in that order; junction bases with no gene match: 8. The germline V gene encodes CDR1 SNHLY and CDR2 FYNNEI. CDR3 protein: CAARSGRFEQFF. In DNA, the CDR3 is TGTGCCGCAAGGAGCGGGAGGTTTGAGCAGTTCTTC.